Listed below are T cell receptor beta chains from one sample, sequenced in a study of cytomegalovirus exposure and HLA in healthy donors. Here immunoSEQ multiplex PCR was the method, and the copy in TCRdb shows in-frame clones only, minus some. The sample has 110,000 or so clones, around nine tenths seen once. The sequencing input was PBMCs. These receptors were obtained from a man aged 18-30 years in good health and CMV-seropositive. The CDR3 runs from the conserved cysteine through the conserved F or W. The D gene is left open where the match is weak. Clone sizes are given selectively: once, few, many, or a class where the clone is expanded.

D	size	V	J	DNA	CDR3
TRBD1	.	TRBV5-4	TRBJ2-3	TGTGCCAGCAGCCCCGCACGGGACAGGGCCTCAGATACGCAGTATTTT	CASSPARDRASDTQYF
TRBD1	once	TRBV5-4	TRBJ2-7	TGTGCCAGCAGCTCTTACAGGGGGGTCGCCTACGAGCAGTACTTC	CASSSYRGVAYEQYF
.	.	TRBV6-1	TRBJ2-7	TGTGCCAGCAGTGGAGGTACCCAGGGGTCCTACGAGCAGTACTTC	CASSGGTQGSYEQYF
.	.	TRBV19	TRBJ1-2	TGTGCCAGTAGTATAGGGACCAGGGTTCATCTAAACTATGGCTACACCTTC	CASSIGTRVHLNYGYTF
TRBD2	.	TRBV15	TRBJ2-1	TGTGCCACCAGCAGCCTCGGGGGGAGCGAGCAGTTCTTC	CATSSLGGSEQFF
TRBD2	.	TRBV4-3	TRBJ2-7	TGCGCCAGCAGCCCGATAAGCGGGGGACCGGCCTACGAGCAGTACTTC	CASSPISGGPAYEQYF
.	once	TRBV6-6	TRBJ2-1	TGTGCCAGCAGTTACAGGGAGGTGGGGAATGAGCAGTTCTTC	CASSYREVGNEQFF
TRBD2	.	TRBV28	TRBJ2-7	TGTGCCAGCAGTGATCCGGGACTAATGGCGGACGAGCAGTACTTC	CASSDPGLMADEQYF
.	.	TRBV2	TRBJ1-1	TGTGCCAGCAGTGAATTTCGGGGAGCAAATTCAATGAACACTGAAGCTTTCTTT	CASSEFRGANSMNTEAFF
TRBD2	once	TRBV4-2	TRBJ2-7	TGTGCCAGCAGCCCAGGCGCCGGGGGGGAGCAGTACTTC	CASSPGAGGEQYF
TRBD2	once	TRBV4-1	TRBJ2-1	TGCGCCAGCAGCCACGGGCCCGGGGGGGCTCGGGACAATGAGCAGTTCTTC	CASSHGPGGARDNEQFF
TRBD1	.	TRBV6-6	TRBJ1-1	TGTGCCAGCAGAAACAGGGGGGATGAAGCTTTCTTT	CASRNRGDEAFF
.	.	TRBV27	TRBJ1-5	TGTGCCAGCAGTTTTGTGGGGGGAGAGCAGCCCCAGCATTTT	CASSFVGGEQPQHF
.	.	TRBV5-1	TRBJ2-5	TGCGCCAGCAGCTTTACAGGGGGGGACCAAGAGACCCAGTACTTC	CASSFTGGDQETQYF
TRBD1	.	TRBV6-6	TRBJ2-7	TGTGCCAGCAGTTACCCGGGACAGGGGAACTACGAGCAGTACTTC	CASSYPGQGNYEQYF
TRBD1	few	TRBV6-1	TRBJ1-2	TGTGCCAGCAGTGCCGGACAGGGGGCAGACTATGGCTACACCTTC	CASSAGQGADYGYTF
TRBD1	.	TRBV5-5	TRBJ2-1	TGTGCCAGCAGCTTGACGACAGGGGCACGGTCCTACAATGAGCAGTTCTTC	CASSLTTGARSYNEQFF
.	once	TRBV30	TRBJ2-3	TGTGCCTGGAGTGGTACCTACACAGATACGCAGTATTTT	CAWSGTYTDTQYF
TRBD1	.	TRBV5-1	TRBJ2-2	TGCGCCAGCAGCTTCCCGGACAGGGGGGACGCCGGGGAGCTGTTTTTT	CASSFPDRGDAGELFF
.	.	TRBV19	TRBJ2-2	TGTGCCAGTAGTATTACCAACCCCTATTTCACCGGGGAGCTGTTTTTT	CASSITNPYFTGELFF
TRBD1	.	TRBV5-5	TRBJ1-2	TGTGCCAGCAGCTCTACAGGGGTAATGGGCTACACCTTC	CASSSTGVMGYTF
TRBD1	.	TRBV6-1	TRBJ1-1	TGTGCCAGCAGTGAAAGGACAGGAAACACTGAAGCTTTCTTT	CASSERTGNTEAFF
TRBD1	.	TRBV5-1	TRBJ1-5	TGCGCCAGCAGCCCGATGGGACAGGGCACTCAGCCCCAGCATTTT	CASSPMGQGTQPQHF
.	.	TRBV20-1	TRBJ2-1	TGCAGTGCTAGTAGAGCAAATGAGCAGTTCTTC	CSASRANEQFF
.	few	TRBV4-2	TRBJ2-2	TGTGCCAGCAGCCTGACTTGGACCGGGGAGCTGTTTTTT	CASSLTWTGELFF
TRBD2	.	TRBV10-3	TRBJ2-5	TGTGCCATCAGTATCGGCGGGGGGGAAGAGACCCAGTACTTC	CAISIGGGEETQYF
.	.	TRBV18	TRBJ1-5	TGTGCCAGCTCACCAGGGAGTGGCGATCAGCCCCAGCATTTT	CASSPGSGDQPQHF
.	.	TRBV27	TRBJ2-6	TGTGCCAGCCAGATAACCTCTGGGGCCAACGTCCTGACTTTC	CASQITSGANVLTF
.	.	TRBV19	TRBJ1-5	TGTGCCAGTGGATTCAGGGAAAGCAATCAGCCCCAGCATTTT	CASGFRESNQPQHF
.	few	TRBV19	TRBJ1-5	TGTGCCAGTAGTCGGGGGACGAGGGGCAATCAGCCCCAGCATTTT	CASSRGTRGNQPQHF
.	.	TRBV5-1	TRBJ2-2	TGCGCCAGCAGCTTGAAGTCTGGCAGGGCGAACACCGGGGAGCTGTTTTTT	CASSLKSGRANTGELFF
.	.	TRBV19	TRBJ1-2	TGTGCCAGTTCTACAGGGTTCATCGGCTACACCTTC	CASSTGFIGYTF